The 12 T cell receptor beta chains below come from one sample, sequenced in a study of early T cells in non-severe SARS-CoV-2 infection. TCRdb re-analysed the 5' RACE reads in MiXCR, keeping a single row per CDR3 protein. The sample gives roughly 60,000 distinct CDR3 sequences, 6.6% of which show up once; around 5% is in the top ten. Specimen: whole blood, collected at baseline. These receptors came from an adult who was a healthcare worker with PCR-confirmed SARS-CoV-2 infection or an uninfected control (not recorded which).

The chain has TRBV5-6 and TRBJ1-1, with 7 positions matching TRBD1. With V trimmed by 4 bases and J by 6 bases, 3 bases remained unmatched. The CDR3 is made up of 12 amino acids. Germline loops: CDR1 SGHDT, CDR2 YYEEEE. CDR3 sequence: CASSKGGSEAFF. The DNA of the CDR3 is TGTGCCAGCAGCAAAGGGGGCTCTGAAGCTTTCTTT.

The V and J genes are TRBV7-9 and TRBJ2-3; D is undetermined. V was trimmed by 10 bases and J by 0 bases, leaving 11 bases between them. The CDR3 length is 13 residues. Germline CDR1 is SEHNR and CDR2 is FQNEAQ (reference sequence). The CDR3 coding sequence is TGTGCCAATTCGCCTCCGAGCACAGATACGCAGTATTTT. It codes for CANSPPSTDTQYF.

This clonotype was seen ten or more times. This chain joins TRBV29-1 and TRBJ1-2; no firm D call. The germline V gene has CDR1 SQVTM and CDR2 ANQGSEA. The V end lost 2 bases, the J end lost 5 bases, and 6 bases lay between the germline ends. The CDR3 extends over 11 amino acids. CDR3 sequence (DNA): TGCAGCGTTGAAAAAGGGTATGGCTACACCTTC. Its protein is CSVEKGYGYTF.

This rearrangement joins TRBV13 to TRBJ2-7, with TRBD1 as a possible D gene (5 bases). This CDR3 region has 17 residues. V was shortened by 1 base and J by 1 base, with 17 bases between the two germline ends. The germline gives CDR1 PRHDT, CDR2 FYEKMQ (reference sequence). The CDR3 loop is CASSLEGPGSLSYEQYF. The CDR3 coding sequence is TGTGCCAGCAGCTTAGAGGGGCCTGGTTCGTTATCCTACGAGCAGTACTTC.

This clonotype was seen only a few times. The rearrangement joins TRBV11-2 to TRBJ2-4; D possibly matches TRBD1 or TRBD2 (5 bases each). CDR1 is SGHAT, CDR2 FQNNGV, per germline. The CDR3 spans 13 residues. Trimming removed 2 bases at V and 8 bases at J, with 10 bases between. CDR3: CASSLRRGDIQYF. The CDR3, as DNA: TGTGCCAGCAGCTTACGGAGAGGGGACATTCAGTACTTC.

CDR3 DNA sequence: TGTGCCAGCAGCCCCGGGACAGGGCTCTACAATGAGCAGTTCTTC. This translates into CASSPGTGLYNEQFF. V and J are TRBV28 and TRBJ2-1; 9 bases are shared with TRBD1. The CDR3 has 15 amino acids. Trimming at V came to 6 bases and at J to 3 bases, leaving 6 bases not matched to a gene. The germline V gene has CDR1 MDHEN and CDR2 SYDVKM. The complete variable domain, with remaining parts taken from reference TRBV28 and TRBJ2-1, reads DVKVTQSSRYLVKRTGEKVFLECVQDMDHENMFWYRQDPGLGLRLIYFSYDVKMKEKGDIPEGYSVSREKKERFSLILESASTNQTSMYLCASSPGTGLYNEQFFGPGTRLTVL.

The chain recombines TRBV5-1 with TRBJ1-1; D may be TRBD1 (5 bases). Germline V gene sequence: CDR1 SGHRS, CDR2 YFSETQ. Trimming pared 4 bases from V and 6 bases from J, leaving 10 bases between. The CDR3 extends over 12 amino acids. The CDR3 spells CASSGASSEAFF. The CDR3 nucleotides read TGCGCCAGCAGCGGGGCTTCCTCTGAAGCTTTCTTT.

This clonotype was counted many times. The chain combines TRBV7-2 with TRBJ1-2; 11 nucleotides match TRBD1. Germline CDR1 reads SGHTA; CDR2 reads FQGNSA. This CDR3 contains 17 residues. The ends lost 2 bases at V and 5 bases at J; junction bases unmatched: 10. The CDR3 coding sequence is TGTGCCAGCAGCTTAAAATCTGGCGGGACAGGGGGATATGGCTACACCTTC. Its protein product is CASSLKSGGTGGYGYTF.

This clonotype showed up many times. This sequence joins TRBV9 and TRBJ2-1; perhaps TRBD2 as D (7 bases). V shed 4 bases and J shed 9 bases, with 17 bases lying between them. CDR3 length equals 14 residues. Germline V CDR1 and CDR2: SGDLS, YYNGEE. The CDR3 nucleotides read TGTGCCAGCAGCTTCTCCGGGGGGCCGGGTGAGCAGTTCTTC. It specifies CASSFSGGPGEQFF.

This clonotype was seen ten or more times. The chain employs TRBV6-2 or TRBV6-3 and TRBJ2-1; 10 positions agree with TRBD2. The V gene end was trimmed by 2 bases and the J gene end by 8 bases; junction bases not matched to a gene: 9. Germline V gene data show CDR1 as MNHEY and CDR2 as SVGEGT. The length of the CDR3 is 16 residues. The CDR3 is CASSYPSGLAVHEQFF. For the CDR3, the DNA is TGTGCCAGCAGTTACCCATCAGGACTAGCGGTCCATGAGCAGTTCTTC.

There are many counts of this clonotype. This rearrangement joins TRBV12-3 or TRBV12-4 to TRBJ2-1, with 10 bases matching TRBD2. The CDR3 contains 16 residues. V shed 6 bases and J 7 bases; nucleotides not matched to a gene: 12. The CDR3 loop reads CASRPSERGGRNEQFF. The CDR3 bases are TGTGCCAGCAGACCCTCTGAGCGGGGGGGCCGGAATGAGCAGTTCTTC.

This clonotype was recorded at least ten times. The chain combines TRBV29-1 with TRBJ1-2; no clear D. This CDR3 is 11 amino acids long. Germline CDR1 SQVTM, CDR2 ANQGSEA. V was cut by 3 bases and J by 6 bases, with 8 bases left in between. CDR3 region: CSVEIMDGYTF. DNA of the CDR3: TGCAGCGTTGAGATCATGGATGGCTACACCTTC. Combining the CDR3 with reference TRBV29-1 and TRBJ1-2 gives the whole variable domain SAVISQKPSRDICQRGTSLTIQCQVDSQVTMMFWYRQQPGQSLTLIATANQGSEATYESGFVIDKFPISRPNLTFSTLTVSNMSPEDSSIYLCSVEIMDGYTFGSGTRLTVV.